This TCR beta chain was sequenced during a study of blood T cell repertoires in COVID-19. This table comes from immunoSEQ multiplex PCR, and its TCRdb copy is limited to in-frame clones, with some not included. Of about 110,000 clones in the sample, 82% were seen once. This CDR3 has 14 residues. The V gene end was trimmed by 5 bases and the J gene end by 3 bases; junction bases not matched to a gene: 6. Germline values: CDR1 SGHTA, CDR2 FQGNSA. The chain combines TRBV7-2 with TRBJ2-7; 8 nucleotides align to TRBD1. The source is a woman aged 55-70 years with acute or convalescent COVID-19. The source material was peripheral blood. The CDR3 coding sequence is TGTGCCAGCAGCCACCGGGACAGGAACTACGAGCAGTACTTC. Translated, it gives CASSHRDRNYEQYF.